A single sample gave rise to the 6 T cell receptor beta chains below, sequenced in a study of OX40 agonist ivuxolimab in advanced cancers. Assay: immunoSEQ multiplex PCR; the TCRdb copy retains only in-frame clones and omits some. The table has approximately 31,000 clones, 80% to 85% seen once; the top ten hold roughly a quarter. The sample was CD4+ or CD8+ T cells sorted from blood, taken in a trial of the OX40 agonist ivuxolimab. The receptors were sampled from an adult with an advanced solid tumor such as melanoma, head and neck, liver or kidney cancer.

This clone has more than one count but fewer than ten. The J gene is TRBJ2-2, the V gene TRBV7-3; 10 positions agree with TRBD2. The CDR3 is made up of 17 amino acids. J gave up 2 bases and V 1 base, and 4 bases lay outside the gene matches. In germline, CDR1 is SGHTA, CDR2 FQGTGA. The CDR3 protein is CASSLSSGGTNTGELFF. CDR3 sequence (DNA): TGTGCCAGCAGCTTAAGTAGCGGGGGGACCAACACCGGGGAGCTGTTTTTT.

This clone was seen just once. CDR3 coding DNA: TGTGCCACCGATAGCGGGCGGAGGAACACCGGGGAGCTGTTTTTT. Its translation: CATDSGRRNTGELFF. The V call is TRBV2, the J call TRBJ2-2; 7 nucleotides match TRBD2. In germline, CDR1 is SNHLY, CDR2 FYNNEI. Unmatched junction bases numbered 9, after V lost 10 bases and J lost 1 base. The CDR3 loop spans 15 amino acids. The full variable domain, its missing parts supplied by reference TRBV2 and TRBJ2-2, is EPEVTQTPSHQVTQMGQEVILRCVPISNHLYFYWYRQILGQKVEFLVSFYNNEISEKSEIFDDQFSVERPDGSNFTLKIRSTKLEDSAMYFCATDSGRRNTGELFFGEGSRLTVL.

The chain has TRBV6-6 and TRBJ1-6; tentatively, D is TRBD1 (5 bases). V shed 5 bases and J shed 7 bases, with 9 bases lying between them. CDR3 length: 13 amino acids. The V gene's germline CDR1 is MNHNY and CDR2 SVGAGI (reference sequence). Here the CDR3 reads CASSTGANSPLHF. The CDR3 coding sequence is TGTGCCAGCAGTACCGGGGCCAATTCACCCCTCCACTTT.

J is TRBJ2-5 and V is TRBV7-3, with a weak D call TRBD2 (5 bases). Germline lookup yields CDR1 SGHTA and CDR2 FQGTGA. V dropped 4 bases and J dropped 5 bases, with 17 bases sitting between them. This CDR3 comprises 15 residues. CDR3 nucleotide sequence: TGTGCCAGCAGCTATGAGGGCTTCGCGGGCGAGACCCAGTACTTC. Its protein product is CASSYEGFAGETQYF.

There are a few counts of this clone. V and J are TRBV7-2 and TRBJ1-1, with a weak D call TRBD1 (5 bases). Germline CDR1 SGHTA, CDR2 FQGNSA. The CDR3 totals 15 residues. Trimming left V 5 bases short and J 2 bases short, with 15 bases between. CDR3 sequence reads: CASSPRAGSNTEAFF. In DNA form, the CDR3 reads TGTGCCAGCAGCCCCCGTGCAGGGTCAAACACTGAAGCTTTCTTT.

For the CDR3, the DNA is TGTGCCAGCAGTGAATGGAGGCAGGGCCTAGGCTACACCTTC. Its translation: CASSEWRQGLGYTF. The J gene is TRBJ1-2, the V gene TRBV25-1; D might be TRBD1 (5 bases). The CDR3 is 14 residues long. The V gene's germline CDR1 is MGHDK and CDR2 SYGVNS. Deletions cut 1 base from V and 8 bases from J, with 14 bases between.